The clone carrying this T cell receptor beta chain was seen more than once but under ten times. Expressed TCRB transcripts were sequenced because the isolated RNA had all been reverse transcribed beforehand. Sequencing was performed with immunoSEQ multiplex PCR; in TCRdb, only in-frame clones are kept and a portion is missing. Of approximately 90,000 clones listed, 30% to 40% are singletons. The data derive from a study of beta chain features in type 1 diabetes. Germline trimming cut 3 bases from V and 12 bases from J; bases unmatched to any gene: 7. The germline CDR1 and CDR2 sequences are LNHDA and SQIVND (reference sequence). The CDR3 spans 13 residues.

The chain is built from TRBV19 and TRBJ1-4, with 7 bases identical to TRBD1. This receptor was taken from a woman under 30 in good health. The material sequenced was stem cell memory CD4+ T cells from blood. The CDR3 DNA reads as TGTGCCAGTAGTATTGGGATAGACAGGGAACTGTTTTTT. This sequence encodes CASSIGIDRELFF.